The 13 T cell receptor beta chains presented below share a single source sample, sequenced in a study of blood T cell repertoires in COVID-19. Assay used: immunoSEQ multiplex PCR; TCRdb lists only in-frame clones, some missing. The sample lists 270,000 or so clones, 81% seen once, with 2.5% to 3% in the top ten. The sequenced sample was peripheral blood. These receptors were taken from a woman aged 55-75 years with active or convalescent COVID-19.

The V and J genes are TRBV27 and TRBJ1-1; 7 bases are a match to TRBD1. J lost 3 bases, V lost 5 bases, and 6 bases had no gene match. The CDR3 runs to 14 residues. In germline, CDR1 is MNHEY, CDR2 SMNVEV (reference sequence). CDR3 residues: CASSPGTEDTEAFF. The CDR3 nucleotides are TGTGCCAGCAGTCCAGGGACAGAAGACACTGAAGCTTTCTTT.

The chain couples TRBV12-3 or TRBV12-4 to TRBJ1-2; maybe TRBD1 (5 bases). The germline V and J ends were trimmed by 1 base and 4 bases, with 7 bases remaining between them. CDR3 length equals 13 residues. CDR3 protein: CASSLDTGYGYTF. Written as DNA, the CDR3 is TGTGCCAGCAGTTTAGACACAGGCTATGGCTACACCTTC.

The V and J genes are TRBV6-5 and TRBJ2-6; no clear D. With 6 bases removed from V and 1 base from J, the gap between germline ends came to 7 bases. The CDR3 is 14 amino acids. The germline gives CDR1 MNHEY, CDR2 SVGAGI. The CDR3 nucleotides are TGTGCCAGCAGCCCAACATCTGGGGCCAACGTCCTGACTTTC. Translation gives CASSPTSGANVLTF.

V is TRBV24-1 and J is TRBJ1-5; a weak D match, TRBD1 (5 bases). Germline CDR1 KGHDR, CDR2 SFDVKD. The length of the CDR3 is 13 residues. With 6 bases removed from V and 1 base from J, the gap between germline ends came to 6 bases. In DNA form, the CDR3 reads TGTGCCACCAGTAGGGGCAGCAATCAGCCCCAGCATTTT. Protein product: CATSRGSNQPQHF.

CDR3 sequence reads: CASSAAGGNQPQHF. DNA of the CDR3: TGTGCCAGCAGTGCCGCAGGGGGTAATCAGCCCCAGCATTTT. The rearrangement uses TRBV6-6 and TRBJ1-5; 7 bases match TRBD1. CDR3 length equals 14 residues. The trim removed 5 bases at V and 4 bases at J, leaving 5 bases unmatched. Germline V gives CDR1 MNHNY, CDR2 SVGAGI (reference sequence).

V is TRBV12-5 and J is TRBJ1-5; D not resolved. V lost 1 base, J lost 7 bases, and 11 bases lay in between. The CDR3 loop spans 14 amino acids. The germline CDR1 and CDR2 sequences are LGHNT and FRNRAP. CDR3 DNA: TGTGCTAGTGGTTTGGGAGGGCAAGGACAGCCCCAGCATTTT. The encoded protein is CASGLGGQGQPQHF.

The chain is built from TRBV20-1 and TRBJ2-7; 9 bases agree with TRBD2. The germline gives CDR1 DFQATT, CDR2 SNEGSKA (reference sequence). The CDR3 has 15 residues. V lost 3 bases, J lost 6 bases, and 12 bases stayed unmatched. CDR3 sequence reads: CSASPAGGPHPEQYF. The CDR3 coding sequence is TGCAGTGCTAGTCCCGCGGGGGGGCCTCACCCCGAGCAGTACTTC.

The rearrangement uses TRBV7-2 and TRBJ2-3, with 9 nucleotides matching TRBD2. The CDR3 runs 14 residues. Per the germline V gene, CDR1 is SGHTA and CDR2 is FQGNSA. With V trimmed by 0 bases and J by 9 bases, 4 bases remained unmatched. Written as DNA, the CDR3 is TGTGCCAGCAGCTTAGCCCAGCGGGGGGCCACGCAGTATTTT. Translating gives CASSLAQRGATQYF.

The rearrangement links TRBV18 to TRBJ1-2; no definite D call. CDR1 is KGHSH and CDR2 is LQKENI in the germline V gene. The germline V and J ends were trimmed by 2 bases and 3 bases, with 13 bases remaining between them. The CDR3 spans 15 residues. In DNA, the CDR3 is TGTGCCAGCTCACCAAGGGAGGGAACACACTATGGCTACACCTTC. It encodes CASSPREGTHYGYTF.

V gene TRBV7-2 combines with J gene TRBJ2-7, with unresolved D. Trimming removed 2 bases from V and 7 bases from J, with 12 bases in between. The germline V gene has CDR1 SGHTA and CDR2 FQGNSA. The CDR3 loop spans 13 amino acids. The CDR3 DNA sequence: TGTGCCAGCAGCTTACTGGCGGTGAGAGAGCAGTACTTC. Translated, it gives CASSLLAVREQYF. Based on the CDR3 plus reference TRBV7-2 and TRBJ2-7, the full variable domain is GAGVSQSPSNKVTEKGKDVELRCDPISGHTALYWYRQSLGQGLEFLIYFQGNSAPDKSGLPSDRFSAERTGGSVSTLTIQRTQQEDSAVYLCASSLLAVREQYFGPGTRLTVT.

The CDR3 region is CSVWSMDRVSVVDGYTF. The DNA of the CDR3 is TGCAGCGTTTGGTCCATGGACAGGGTTAGCGTTGTGGATGGCTACACCTTC. This chain uses TRBV29-1 with TRBJ1-2, with 8 bases lining up with TRBD1. Germline V CDR1 and CDR2: SQVTM, ANQGSEA. The length of the CDR3 is 17 residues. V lost 5 bases and J lost 6; bases outside the gene matches: 20.

The chain uses TRBV7-2 and TRBJ1-2; D unclear. The CDR3 spans 11 residues. The germline gives CDR1 SGHTA, CDR2 FQGNSA. V lost 2 bases, J lost 4 bases, and 2 bases lay in between. CDR3: CASSLRYGYTF. The CDR3 DNA reads as TGTGCCAGCAGCTTACGCTATGGCTACACCTTC.

The chain combines TRBV7-9 with TRBJ2-5, with 8 nucleotides matching TRBD1. Germline CDR1 and CDR2: SEHNR and FQNEAQ (reference sequence). The CDR3 runs to 15 residues. The V gene end was trimmed by 4 bases and the J gene end by 5 bases; junction bases not matched to a gene: 9. CDR3 in DNA: TGTGCCAGCAGCTCCGCAGGGGGCGCGGGGGAGACCCAGTACTTC. It is translated as CASSSAGGAGETQYF. The variable domain in full, completed from reference TRBV7-9 and TRBJ2-5, reads DTGVSQNPRHKITKRGQNVTFRCDPISEHNRLYWYRQTLGQGPEFLTYFQNEAQLEKSRLLSDRFSAERPKGSFSTLEIQRTEQGDSAMYLCASSSAGGAGETQYFGPGTRLLVL.